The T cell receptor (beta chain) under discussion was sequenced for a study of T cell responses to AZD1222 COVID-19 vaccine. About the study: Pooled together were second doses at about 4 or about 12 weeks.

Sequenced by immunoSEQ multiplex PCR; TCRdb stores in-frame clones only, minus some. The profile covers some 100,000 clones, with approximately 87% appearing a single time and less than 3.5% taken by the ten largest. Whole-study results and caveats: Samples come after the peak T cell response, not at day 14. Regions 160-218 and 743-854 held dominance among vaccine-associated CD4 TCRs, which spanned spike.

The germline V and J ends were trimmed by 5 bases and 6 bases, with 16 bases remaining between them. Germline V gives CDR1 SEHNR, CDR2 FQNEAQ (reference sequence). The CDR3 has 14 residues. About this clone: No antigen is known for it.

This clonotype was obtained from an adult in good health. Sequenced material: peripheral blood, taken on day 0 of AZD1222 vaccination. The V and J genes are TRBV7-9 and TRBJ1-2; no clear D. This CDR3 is CASSPEPGWDGYTF. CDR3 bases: TGTGCCAGCAGCCCAGAGCCAGGTTGGGATGGCTACACCTTC.